This T cell receptor (beta chain) was sequenced for a study of Tregs in tolerant kidney transplant recipients. Measured with immunoSEQ multiplex PCR; TCRdb has only the in-frame clones, and not every one. This repertoire shows some 62,000 clones, roughly 98% found once; its top ten account for nearly 0.35%. The starting material was Tregs from blood, obtained before the transplant. The origin of this receptor is a human donor who received a combined kidney and bone marrow transplant.

This chain's CDR3 is CASSFGRPNAGNTIYF. CDR3 coding DNA: TGTGCCAGTAGTTTCGGCAGGCCGAACGCGGGAAACACCATATATTTT. The chain has TRBV19 and TRBJ1-3, with D unclear. The length of the CDR3 is 16 residues. V was trimmed by 5 bases and J by 4 bases, leaving 18 bases between them. The germline CDR1 and CDR2 sequences are LNHDA and SQIVND (reference sequence).